This T cell receptor beta chain was recorded in a study of Tregs in tolerant kidney transplant recipients. Looked up from germline, CDR1 is LNHDA and CDR2 is SQIVND (reference sequence). The CDR3 has 17 residues. The ends lost 5 bases at V and 5 bases at J; junction bases unmatched: 11. Repertoires were generated with immunoSEQ multiplex PCR, while TCRdb's copy carries only in-frame clones and drops some. The sample contains 50,000 or so clones, about 90% of which appear only once. The chain couples TRBV19 to TRBJ2-3; 12 positions agree with TRBD1. Sequencing was done on a sample of Tregs from blood. This clonotype originated in a human donor in good health. As DNA, the CDR3 is TGTGCCAGTAGTTCCCAAATGGGACAGGGGGCGTTAGATACGCAGTATTTT. Amino acids: CASSSQMGQGALDTQYF. The full variable domain, completed using reference TRBV19 and TRBJ2-3, is DGGITQSPKYLFRKEGQNVTLSCEQNLNHDAMYWYRQDPGQGLRLIYYSQIVNDFQKGDIAEGYSVSREKKESFPLTVTSAQKNPTAFYLCASSSQMGQGALDTQYFGPGTRLTVL.